A single TCR beta chain is shown here with its context. The antigen is not known. PCR amplification relied on 60 Vbeta primers (plus 13 Jbeta primers). Assay used: immunoSEQ multiplex PCR; TCRdb lists only in-frame clones, some missing. The sample consists of about 130,000 clones, approximately 74% of them appearing once. This entry is derived from a study of cytomegalovirus exposure and HLA in healthy donors. Findings and caveats of the study: Previous analysis showed most TCR beta V segments were productive about 87% or about 30% of the time. Confirmation in vitro established that three CMV-associated chains were specific for CMV antigens. The investigators catalogued 150 to 200 TCR beta chains as cytomegalovirus-associated. A cluster of highly shared sequence variants was likely a sequencing artifact.

This sequence was found in a male donor in good health and CMV-seronegative. Sample: PBMCs.

The CDR3 here is CASRLNRDRVPDTQYF. The CDR3 coding sequence is TGTGCCAGCAGGTTAAACCGGGACAGGGTGCCAGATACGCAGTATTTT. The chain carries TRBV28 and TRBJ2-3; 9 nucleotides agree with TRBD1. V lost 6 bases to trimming and J lost 4 bases; unmatched junction nucleotides: 11. Germline V gene data show CDR1 as MDHEN and CDR2 as SYDVKM. CDR3 size: 16 residues.